This is a list of T cell receptor beta chains from one sample in a study of blood T cells in healthy people across ages. One entry per CDR3 protein results from TCRdb running MiXCR on the 5' RACE reads. Of roughly 570,000 distinct CDR3 sequences listed, approximately 25% are singletons. Specimen: blood. Receptor source: a woman between 65 and 79 years old in good health. CDR3s include the opening cysteine and the closing phenylalanine or tryptophan. A D gene is named only where the DNA matches it firmly. Expanded clones get a size class; other rows say once, few or many, or leave the size out.

>TRBV6-2/TRBV6-3|TRBJ2-3|NA|few
TGTGCCAGCAGTTGGGGACTTCGAGATACGCAGTATTTT
CASSWGLRDTQYF
>TRBV5-1|TRBJ1-2|NA|NA
TGCGCCACCAATCAACAGAGTAACTATGGCTACACCTTC
CATNQQSNYGYTF
>TRBV15|TRBJ1-4|NA|few
TGTGCCACCAGCAGAATAGGTGGGAATGAAAAACTGTTTTTT
CATSRIGGNEKLFF
>TRBV11-1|TRBJ1-4|TRBD1|NA
TGTGCCAGCGAAGGGGAAACAGGGGCGCTTCAAGAAAAACTGTTTTTT
CASEGETGALQEKLFF
>TRBV11-1|TRBJ2-2|NA|NA
TGTGCCAGCAGCCACGGACTACCGAACACCGGGGAGCTGTTTTTT
CASSHGLPNTGELFF
>TRBV4-2|TRBJ1-2|NA|NA
TGTGCCAGCAGTCAAGAATTAGTCCAGGGTTATGGCTACACCTTC
CASSQELVQGYGYTF
>TRBV4-3|TRBJ1-3|NA|few
TGCGCCAGCAGCCAAGTATGGGACACCAACTCTGGAAACACCATATATTTT
CASSQVWDTNSGNTIYF
>TRBV20-1|TRBJ2-5|TRBD1|few
TGCAGTGCTCGGGGTCTGGCAGACAGGGGGTTGATGGAGACCCAGTACTTC
CSARGLADRGLMETQYF
>TRBV7-3|TRBJ2-2|TRBD2|NA
TGTGCCAGCGCACTAGCGGGGGCCAACACCGGGGAGCTGTTTTTT
CASALAGANTGELFF
>TRBV7-9|TRBJ2-5|TRBD1|NA
TGTGCCAGCAGCTTCGGGGGACAGGGCTACCAAGAGACCCAGTACTTC
CASSFGGQGYQETQYF
>TRBV12-3/TRBV12-4|TRBJ1-4|NA|NA
TGTGCCAGCAGTGGGGGGGCGGAAAAACTGTTTTTT
CASSGGAEKLFF
>TRBV20-1|TRBJ2-1|TRBD2|NA
TGCAGTGCTACCGGGACTAGCGGGGGCAATGAGCAGTTCTTC
CSATGTSGGNEQFF
>TRBV7-9|TRBJ1-4|NA|NA
TGTGCCAGCAGCTCCCAGGGTAGAACTAATGAAAAACTGTTTTTT
CASSSQGRTNEKLFF
>TRBV20-1|TRBJ2-5|NA|few
TGCAGTGCTGAAGGAGTTACAGGGAAAGTTCAAGAGACCCAGTACTTC
CSAEGVTGKVQETQYF
>TRBV7-2|TRBJ2-5|NA|few
TGTGCCAGCACCGAGTACGGGACACAAGAGACCCAGTACTTC
CASTEYGTQETQYF
>TRBV12-5|TRBJ1-4|TRBD1|few
TGTGCTAGTGGTTTTGGACAGGCAGTGGGTGAAAAACTGTTTTTT
CASGFGQAVGEKLFF
>TRBV5-1|TRBJ2-7|NA|NA
TGCGCCAGCAGCTTCGTCACTTCCTACGAGCAGTACTTC
CASSFVTSYEQYF
>TRBV28|TRBJ1-2|TRBD1|NA
TGTGCCAGCAGCACAGGGGTAGCTAACTATGGCTACACCTTC
CASSTGVANYGYTF
>TRBV24-1|TRBJ2-6|NA|NA
TGTGCCACCAGCGCGGGGGCGACTGGGGCCGACGTCCTGACTTTC
CATSAGATGADVLTF
>TRBV5-6|TRBJ1-2|NA|few
TGTGCCAGCAGCTTGTTGGACGAGCACTATGGCTACACCTTC
CASSLLDEHYGYTF
>TRBV12-3/TRBV12-4|TRBJ1-3|NA|NA
TGTGCCAGCAGTTTCGCGGTTCGAGCAAACACCATATATTTT
CASSFAVRANTIYF
>TRBV7-2|TRBJ2-3|NA|NA
TGTGCCAGCAGCTTAGACAGGGCGAGTACAGATACGCAGTATTTT
CASSLDRASTDTQYF
>TRBV4-3|TRBJ1-2|NA|NA
TGCGCCAGCAGCCAAGCGGTAGGACAGTCCTATGGCTACACCTTC
CASSQAVGQSYGYTF
>TRBV5-5|TRBJ2-3|NA|few
TGTGCCAGCAGCTTAATGTTGTTTACGCAGTATTTT
CASSLMLFTQYF
>TRBV6-6|TRBJ2-5|TRBD2|NA
TGTGCCAGCTCCCGGGGGGGAAAGGACCAAGAGACCCAGTACTTC
CASSRGGKDQETQYF
>TRBV20-1|TRBJ1-4|TRBD1|NA
TGCAGTGCTTCCGGGACAGGGGCAACTAATGAAAAACTGTTTTTT
CSASGTGATNEKLFF
>TRBV20-1|TRBJ2-5|NA|NA
TGCAGTGCAACGAACCTGAAACCCCGGGGTGAGACCCAGTACTTC
CSATNLKPRGETQYF
>TRBV3-1|TRBJ1-2|NA|NA
TGTGCCAGCAGCCAAGGCGGGGGAGGGGCTAACTATGGCTACACCTTC
CASSQGGGGANYGYTF
>TRBV4-1|TRBJ2-3|NA|NA
TGCGCCAGCAGCGACCGGGACTCCCCCACAGATACGCAGTATTTT
CASSDRDSPTDTQYF
>TRBV28|TRBJ2-7|TRBD1|NA
TGTGCCAGTATTGCGAGCCGGACAGGGATTAACGAGCAGTACTTC
CASIASRTGINEQYF
>TRBV5-1|TRBJ2-7|NA|NA
TGCGCCAGCAGCCCCGCGGCGGGCAGTATCTACGAGCAGTACTTC
CASSPAAGSIYEQYF
>TRBV4-3|TRBJ2-7|NA|few
TGCGCCAGCAGCCTGGGGGATAAGCAGTACTTC
CASSLGDKQYF
>TRBV4-2|TRBJ2-6|TRBD1|few
TGTGCCAGCAGCCAGACGCAGACAGGGACTGGGGCCAACGTCCTGACTTTC
CASSQTQTGTGANVLTF
>TRBV6-5|TRBJ2-5|TRBD2|NA
TGTGCCAGCAGCCACCTAGCGGGGGGGACAAAGACCCAGTACTTC
CASSHLAGGTKTQYF
>TRBV20-1|TRBJ1-2|NA|many
TGCAGTGCTAGAGGGACGGGGGGCGGCTACACCTTC
CSARGTGGGYTF
>TRBV7-2|TRBJ1-1|NA|NA
TGTGCCAGCAGCTTAGGCTATAGGGGGACTGAAGCTTTCTTT
CASSLGYRGTEAFF
>TRBV12-3/TRBV12-4|TRBJ2-7|NA|NA
TGTGCCAGCGGTCCACTCAGAGAGCAGTACTTC
CASGPLREQYF
>TRBV7-3|TRBJ2-1|TRBD1|few
TGTGCCAGCAGCCCCCAGGGGGCGCTTCCCTACAATGAGCAGTTCTTC
CASSPQGALPYNEQFF
>TRBV24-1|TRBJ2-1|NA|few
TGTGCCACCAGTGACCCCGGGACGGCGGACTACAATGAGCAGTTCTTC
CATSDPGTADYNEQFF
>TRBV29-1|TRBJ1-2|NA|few
TGCAGCGTTGAAGATCGAGTGGGCGGCTACACCTTC
CSVEDRVGGYTF